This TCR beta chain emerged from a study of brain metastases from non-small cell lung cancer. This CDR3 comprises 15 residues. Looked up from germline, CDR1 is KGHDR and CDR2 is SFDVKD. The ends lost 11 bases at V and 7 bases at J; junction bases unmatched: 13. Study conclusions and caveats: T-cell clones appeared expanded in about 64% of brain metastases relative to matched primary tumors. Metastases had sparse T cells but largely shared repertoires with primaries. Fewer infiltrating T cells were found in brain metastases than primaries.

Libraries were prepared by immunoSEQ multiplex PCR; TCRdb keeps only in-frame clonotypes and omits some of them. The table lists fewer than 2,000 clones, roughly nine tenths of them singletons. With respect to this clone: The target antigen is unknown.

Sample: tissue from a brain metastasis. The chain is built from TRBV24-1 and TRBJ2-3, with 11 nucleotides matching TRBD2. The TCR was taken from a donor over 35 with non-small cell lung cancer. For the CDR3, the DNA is TGTGCCATAGAAGGTAGCGGGGGGGCTCTGAATACGCAGTATTTT. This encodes CAIEGSGGALNTQYF.